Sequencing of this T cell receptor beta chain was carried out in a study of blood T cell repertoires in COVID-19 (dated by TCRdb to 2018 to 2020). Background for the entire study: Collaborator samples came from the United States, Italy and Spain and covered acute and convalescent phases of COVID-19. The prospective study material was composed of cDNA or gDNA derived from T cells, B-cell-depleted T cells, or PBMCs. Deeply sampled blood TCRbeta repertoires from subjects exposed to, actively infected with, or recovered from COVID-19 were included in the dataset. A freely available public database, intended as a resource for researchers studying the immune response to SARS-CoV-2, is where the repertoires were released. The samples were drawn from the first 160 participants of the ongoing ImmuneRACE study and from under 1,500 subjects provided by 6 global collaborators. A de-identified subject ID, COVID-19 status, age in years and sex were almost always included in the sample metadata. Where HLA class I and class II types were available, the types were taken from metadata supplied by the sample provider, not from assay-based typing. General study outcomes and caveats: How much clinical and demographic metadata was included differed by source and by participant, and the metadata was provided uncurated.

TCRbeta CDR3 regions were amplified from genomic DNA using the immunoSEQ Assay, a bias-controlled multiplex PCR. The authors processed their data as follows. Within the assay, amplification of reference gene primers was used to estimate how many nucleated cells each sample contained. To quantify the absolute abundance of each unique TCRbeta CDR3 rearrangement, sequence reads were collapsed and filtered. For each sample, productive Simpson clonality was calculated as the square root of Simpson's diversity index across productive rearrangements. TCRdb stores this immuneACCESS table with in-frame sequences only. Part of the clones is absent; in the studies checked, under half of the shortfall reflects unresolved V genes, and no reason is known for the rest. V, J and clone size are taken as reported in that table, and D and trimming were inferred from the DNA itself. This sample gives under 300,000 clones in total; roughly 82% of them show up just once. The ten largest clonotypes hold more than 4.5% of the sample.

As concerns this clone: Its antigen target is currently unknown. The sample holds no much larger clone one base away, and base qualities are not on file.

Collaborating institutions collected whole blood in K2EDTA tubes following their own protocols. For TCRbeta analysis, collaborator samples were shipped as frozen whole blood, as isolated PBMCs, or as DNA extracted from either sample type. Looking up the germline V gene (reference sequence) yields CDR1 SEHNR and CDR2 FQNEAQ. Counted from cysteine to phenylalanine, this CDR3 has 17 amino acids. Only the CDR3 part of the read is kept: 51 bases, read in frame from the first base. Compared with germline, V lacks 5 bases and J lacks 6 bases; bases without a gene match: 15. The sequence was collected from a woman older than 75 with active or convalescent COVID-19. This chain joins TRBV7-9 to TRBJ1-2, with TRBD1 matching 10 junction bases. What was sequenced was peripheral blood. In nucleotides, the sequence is TGTGCCAGCAGCACCGGGACAGGGGAGAGGTATAGGAATGGCTACACCTTC. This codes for CASSTGTGERYRNGYTF.